These 7 T cell receptor beta chains came from one sample sequenced in a study of blood T cell repertoires in COVID-19. Clones were sequenced by immunoSEQ multiplex PCR, and TCRdb holds only the in-frame ones, with some missing. Of approximately 350,000 clones listed, 88% were seen once; the top ten hold 6% to 8%. Specimen: peripheral blood. These receptors were taken from a woman in her 70s with COVID-19, enrolled during active disease.

The J gene is TRBJ1-3, the V gene TRBV29-1; D not certain. The CDR3 covers 11 residues. Between the trimmed V and J ends, which lost 7 bases and 4 bases, there was a span of 8 bases. Germline-derived CDR1 and CDR2 are SQVTM and ANQGSEA. The CDR3 region is CSGGAGNTIYF. CDR3 nucleotide sequence: TGCAGCGGGGGAGCCGGAAACACCATATATTTT.

About this clone itself: One junction end does not reproduce the germline sequence, and a read error may be involved. V is TRBV12-3 or TRBV12-4 and J is TRBJ1-2; TRBD1 is a possible D gene (6 bases). This CDR3 region has 13 residues. The CDR3 here is CASSLDRFYGYTF. CDR3 sequence (DNA): TGTGCCAGCAGCTTAGACAGGTTCTATGGCTACACCTTC.

This clone was recorded a few times. The chain recombines TRBV7-2 with TRBJ2-7, with TRBD1 matching over 12 bases. Trimming removed 5 bases from V and 4 bases from J; junction bases left unmatched: 6. The length of the CDR3 is 15 residues. Looked up from germline, CDR1 is SGHTA and CDR2 is FQGNSA. The CDR3 DNA follows: TGTGCCAGCAGCCCCTGGGACAGGGGGCTTTACGAGCAGTACTTC. Amino acid sequence: CASSPWDRGLYEQYF.

As regards this clone: This sample includes further DNA sequences coding for the same CDR3. The rearrangement links TRBV5-1 to TRBJ2-7; 9 bases line up with TRBD1. Unmatched junction bases numbered 5, after V lost 2 bases and J lost 5 bases. The germline CDR1 and CDR2 sequences are SGHRS and YFSETQ. This CDR3 spans 14 amino acids. The CDR3 DNA reads TGCGCCAGCAGCTTAGGTGGGACAGGGAACGAGCAGTACTTC. Amino acids: CASSLGGTGNEQYF.

The V call is TRBV23-1, the J call TRBJ1-1, with 10 bases matching TRBD1. TRBV23-1 is marked as an open reading frame, function uncertain. CDR3 size: 19 residues. With 6 bases clipped from V and 3 bases from J, the junction kept 19 bases outside the gene matches. CDR3 sequence: CASSLRRQGAIERDTEAFF. In DNA, the CDR3 is TGCGCCAGCAGCCTCCGCAGACAGGGGGCCATAGAGAGGGACACTGAAGCTTTCTTT.

Details on this clone: This specimen includes other DNA sequences encoding the same CDR3. The chain recombines TRBV7-2 with TRBJ1-1; D is unclear. V was cut by 1 base and J by 2 bases, with 5 bases left in between. CDR1 and CDR2 (germline): SGHTA, FQGNSA. The CDR3 covers 13 residues. The CDR3 here is CASSLVANTEAFF. The CDR3, as DNA: TGTGCCAGCAGCTTAGTGGCTAACACTGAAGCTTTCTTT.

The chain has TRBV4-1 and TRBJ2-3; 9 nucleotides match TRBD2. The CDR3 loop spans 16 amino acids. Germline lookup yields CDR1 MGHRA and CDR2 YSYEKL. Trimming removed 4 bases from V and 2 bases from J; junction bases left unmatched: 7. The chain's CDR3 is CASSLVAGVDTDTQYF. The CDR3 DNA sequence: TGCGCCAGCAGCCTCGTAGCGGGGGTGGACACAGATACGCAGTATTTT.